The 19 T cell receptor beta chains given below trace back to one sample, sequenced in a study of T cells in localized non-small cell lung cancer. Libraries were prepared by immunoSEQ multiplex PCR; TCRdb keeps only in-frame clonotypes and omits some of them. The repertoire holds 25,000 to 40,000 clones, with about 80% as singletons. Sequences were derived from peripheral blood, sampled before any cancer treatment. Receptors were obtained from a male donor aged 60 or over with stage II squamous cell lung carcinoma.

The chain combines TRBV5-6 with TRBJ2-3; D is possibly TRBD1 (5 bases). Trimming stripped 6 bases from V and 2 bases from J, with 16 bases between. Germline V gives CDR1 SGHDT, CDR2 YYEEEE. The CDR3 runs 15 residues. This chain's CDR3 is CASTSGPQVTDTQYF. The CDR3 nucleotides are TGTGCCAGCACCTCAGGCCCACAGGTCACAGATACGCAGTATTTT. Full variable domain (outside the CDR3, taken from reference TRBV5-6 and TRBJ2-3): DAGVTQSPTHLIKTRGQQVTLRCSPKSGHDTVSWYQQALGQGPQFIFQYYEEEERQRGNFPDRFSGHQFPNYSSELNVNALLLGDSALYLCASTSGPQVTDTQYFGPGTRLTVL.

The chain carries TRBV27 and TRBJ2-1; no reliable D call. This CDR3 region has 12 residues. Germline CDR1 MNHEY, CDR2 SMNVEV (reference sequence). With 2 bases removed from V and 3 bases from J, the gap between germline ends came to 2 bases. CDR3 DNA: TGTGCCAGCAGTTTAAACTACAATGAGCAGTTCTTC. This codes for CASSLNYNEQFF.

This chain links TRBV2 with TRBJ2-6; no reliable D call. V was clipped by 4 bases and J by 4 bases, with 5 bases between them. In germline, CDR1 is SNHLY, CDR2 FYNNEI. The CDR3 loop spans 13 amino acids. The chain's CDR3 is CASSATGANVLTF. The CDR3 DNA sequence: TGTGCCAGCAGTGCAACGGGGGCCAACGTCCTGACTTTC.

The rearrangement uses TRBV4-2 and TRBJ2-1; D unresolved. Germline CDR1 and CDR2: LGHNA and YNFKEQ. Trimming pared 2 bases from V and 3 bases from J, leaving 14 bases between. The CDR3 has 16 amino acids. The CDR3 DNA follows: TGTGCCAGCAGCCAACGCCGGCAGGCGGTCTACAATGAGCAGTTCTTC. This codes for CASSQRRQAVYNEQFF.

The V call is TRBV18, the J call TRBJ2-6; D not certain. V was shortened by 9 bases and J by 2 bases, with 2 bases between the two germline ends. In germline, CDR1 is KGHSH, CDR2 LQKENI. This CDR3 comprises 11 residues. The CDR3 region is CASTGANVLTF. The DNA of the CDR3 is TGTGCCAGTACTGGGGCCAACGTCCTGACTTTC.

The chain recombines TRBV5-1 with TRBJ1-2; the D is unclear. Germline V CDR1 and CDR2: SGHRS, YFSETQ. This CDR3 contains 12 residues. The V end lost 4 bases, the J end lost 4 bases, and 8 bases lay between the germline ends. In DNA form, the CDR3 reads TGCGCCAGCAGCATGTCGGGCTATGGCTACACCTTC. Translating gives CASSMSGYGYTF. Combining the CDR3 with reference TRBV5-1 and TRBJ1-2 gives the whole variable domain KAGVTQTPRYLIKTRGQQVTLSCSPISGHRSVSWYQQTPGQGLQFLFEYFSETQRNKGNFPGRFSGRQFSNSRSEMNVSTLELGDSALYLCASSMSGYGYTFGSGTRLTVV.

V usage is TRBV9 and J usage is TRBJ2-4; 9 nucleotides agree with TRBD1. CDR3 size: 14 residues. Losses at the gene ends were 1 base for V and 5 bases for J; bases not matched to a gene: 1. Germline V gives CDR1 SGDLS, CDR2 YYNGEE. CDR3 coding DNA: TGTGCCAGCAGCGTACGGACAGGGGAAAACATTCAGTACTTC. Translating gives CASSVRTGENIQYF.

The V call is TRBV2, the J call TRBJ2-1; the D gene is possibly TRBD1 (5 bases). This CDR3 is 13 amino acids long. Trimming stripped 7 bases from V and 5 bases from J, with 12 bases between. The germline gives CDR1 SNHLY, CDR2 FYNNEI. The CDR3 reads CASTLDSHNEQFF. CDR3 nucleotide sequence: TGTGCCAGCACCCTCGACAGCCACAATGAGCAGTTCTTC.

V usage is TRBV10-3 and J usage is TRBJ1-4; tentative D call: TRBD1 (6 bases). This CDR3 is built from 13 residues. Germline V gives CDR1 ENHRY, CDR2 SYGVKD. Between the trimmed V and J ends, which lost 3 bases and 8 bases, there was a span of 10 bases. CDR3 bases: TGTGCCATCAGTGAAGGGGGGAGGGAAAAACTGTTTTTT. This translates into CAISEGGREKLFF.

The chain joins TRBV10-2 to TRBJ2-3; 9 bases map to TRBD2. CDR3 length: 16 amino acids. CDR1 and CDR2 (germline): WSHSY, SAAADI. V was clipped by 3 bases and J by 2 bases; unmatched bases: 6. The CDR3 region has the DNA TGCGCCAGCAGTGATGGTAGCGGGGGACTCACAGATACGCAGTATTTT. Translation gives CASSDGSGGLTDTQYF.

The chain carries TRBV4-1 and TRBJ1-5; D perhaps matches TRBD1 (6 bases). Trimming shortened V by 3 bases and J by 2 bases, and 11 bases separated the two germline ends. CDR3 length: 15 amino acids. CDR1 MGHRA and CDR2 YSYEKL come from the germline V gene. DNA for the CDR3: TGCGCCAGCAGCCAGGGGGCCTTTGGCAATCAGCCCCAGCATTTT. Protein sequence: CASSQGAFGNQPQHF.

The V and J genes are TRBV15 and TRBJ1-5, with 9 bases that match TRBD1. Germline V gives CDR1 LNHNV, CDR2 YYDKDF (reference sequence). The trim removed 0 bases at V and 0 bases at J, leaving 6 bases unmatched. There are 18 residues in the CDR3. The CDR3 is CATSREQDRGLSNQPQHF. The CDR3 region has the DNA TGTGCCACCAGCAGAGAACAGGACAGGGGACTTAGCAATCAGCCCCAGCATTTT. The variable domain in full, with the rest retrieved from reference TRBV15 and TRBJ1-5, is DAMVIQNPRYQVTQFGKPVTLSCSQTLNHNVMYWYQQKSSQAPKLLFHYYDKDFNNEADTPDNFQSRRPNTSFCFLDIRSPGLGDTAMYLCATSREQDRGLSNQPQHFGDGTRLSIL.

The V call is TRBV6-5, the J call TRBJ2-7; D is uncertain. Germline CDR1 and CDR2: MNHEY and SVGAGI. The germline V and J ends were trimmed by 6 bases and 1 base, with 7 bases remaining between them. The CDR3 is 12 residues long. CDR3 residues: CASRLGSYEQYF. CDR3 nucleotide sequence: TGTGCCAGCAGGTTAGGATCCTACGAGCAGTACTTC.

V usage is TRBV19 and J usage is TRBJ1-5; D is perhaps TRBD1 (5 bases). Per the germline V gene, CDR1 is LNHDA and CDR2 is SQIVND (reference sequence). The length of the CDR3 is 14 residues. V lost 3 bases, J lost 5 bases, and 11 bases lay in between. The CDR3 bases are TGTGCCAGTAGTATTCGGGCAGGGTATCAGCCCCAGCATTTT. This codes for CASSIRAGYQPQHF.

CDR3 in amino acids: CASSGDGYGYTF. In nucleotides, the CDR3 is TGTGCCAGCAGCGGGGACGGTTATGGCTACACCTTC. V usage is TRBV6-4 and J usage is TRBJ1-2, with TRBD1 as a possible D gene (5 bases). This CDR3 has 12 residues. Germline V gives CDR1 MRHNA, CDR2 SNTAGT. Trimming removed 6 bases at V and 5 bases at J, with 10 bases between.

The chain has TRBV2 and TRBJ1-2, with TRBD1 as a possible D gene (5 bases). Deletions cut 2 bases from V and 7 bases from J, with 14 bases between. This CDR3 is 14 amino acids long. Germline assignment: CDR1 SNHLY and CDR2 FYNNEI. CDR3 amino acids: CASSELAGKGGYTF. As DNA, the CDR3 is TGTGCCAGCAGTGAACTGGCAGGGAAAGGTGGCTACACCTTC.

The rearrangement joins TRBV6-5 to TRBJ2-3; 7 nucleotides line up with TRBD2. CDR1 MNHEY and CDR2 SVGAGI come from the germline V gene. The CDR3 covers 14 residues. Trimming at V came to 8 bases and at J to 1 base, leaving 6 bases not matched to a gene. CDR3 region: CASRPTSGTDTQYF. The CDR3 DNA follows: TGTGCCAGCCGGCCCACTAGCGGCACAGATACGCAGTATTTT.

The table lists this clone with a few counts. V gene TRBV7-2 combines with J gene TRBJ1-5; a weak D match, TRBD1 (5 bases). V dropped 1 base and J dropped 4 bases, with 14 bases sitting between them. CDR1 is SGHTA, CDR2 FQGNSA, per germline. CDR3 size: 16 residues. CDR3 sequence reads: CASSLVAGGINQPQHF. The CDR3 nucleotides read TGTGCCAGCAGCTTAGTTGCGGGGGGTATAAATCAGCCCCAGCATTTT.

The gene calls are TRBV7-2 and TRBJ1-6; D remains ambiguous. The CDR3 runs to 15 residues. Germline V gene sequence: CDR1 SGHTA, CDR2 FQGNSA. V was pared by 1 base and J by 0 bases, with 4 bases between. The DNA for the CDR3 is TGTGCCAGCAGCTTAGATCTCTCCTATAATTCACCCCTCCACTTT. Translation: CASSLDLSYNSPLHF.